This paragraph covers one TCR beta chain sequence. Its antigen remains unidentified. One end of the junction varies from germline; a read error may be responsible. This specimen belongs to a study of PD-1 blockade in classical Hodgkin lymphoma. Looking at the study overall: Intravenous infusions of nivolumab 3 mg/kg reached patients every 2 weeks. Study results and caveats: Only CD4+ TCR diversity, not CD8+, had risen significantly by C4D1. What drove the repertoire differences, possibly disease activity or prior therapy, has not been defined.

Every one of the patients relapsed after autologous stem cell transplantation (brentuximab vedotin exposure was variable). Best responses fell into complete response, partial response or progressive disease. The protocol was immunoSEQ multiplex PCR, while the TCRdb copy is restricted to in-frame clones and leaves out a portion. The sample includes about 27,000 clones, 78% seen only once; the top ten take around a third. This CDR3 comprises 13 residues. CDR1 and CDR2 (germline): LGHNA, YSLEER. The TCR was taken from a human donor with classical Hodgkin lymphoma. The sequencing here drew on peripheral blood mononuclear cells (PBMCs), taken before the second cycle of nivolumab. V and J are TRBV4-3 and TRBJ2-5, with 7 bases lining up with TRBD1. CDR3 residues: CASSKDREETQYF. For the CDR3, the DNA is TGCGCCAGCAGCAAAGACAGGGAAGAGACCCAGTACTTC.